The source of this TCR beta chain is a study of regulatory T cells in long-lasting Graves disease. Study observations and caveats: Patients with persistent disease showed a bias toward TRBV28, TRBJ1-2 and TRBJ2-5.

Details on this clonotype: Antigen: not known.

Both iRepertoire HTBI primers and Arm-PCR of CDR3 regions were used to build the TCR beta libraries. TCRdb reprocessed the multiplex PCR reads via MiXCR and lists one record per CDR3 protein. The table shows roughly 610,000 distinct CDR3 sequences, with about 16% occurring only once. The V and J ends lost 0 bases and 2 bases respectively, with 11 bases between them. Germline V lookup: CDR1 KGHSH, CDR2 LQKENI. This CDR3 spans 16 amino acids. The time point denotes: newly diagnosed GD, antithyroid drugs for less than 3 months. The TCR library was prepared using RNA isolated from PBMCs. These same records also appear under a second study, on T cells in Graves' hyperthyroidism and ophthalmopathy.

The chain is built from TRBV18 and TRBJ1-5; D gene ambiguous. The sample was peripheral blood mononuclear cells (PBMCs), taken at new diagnosis, from a patient treated with antithyroid drugs. This receptor was obtained from a man younger than 30 with Graves disease. The CDR3 coding sequence is TGTGCCAGCTCACCACCTCCCGGGGTGGGCAATCAGCCCCAGCATTTT. This codes for CASSPPPGVGNQPQHF.